This T cell receptor (beta chain) was found in a study of cytomegalovirus exposure and HLA in healthy donors. The PCR made use of 60 Vbeta and 13 Jbeta primers. Method: immunoSEQ multiplex PCR; TCRdb's copy keeps in-frame clones and lacks some. The table has about 83,000 clones, roughly 76% seen once. Sequencing was carried out using PBMCs. This receptor was taken from a woman in her 30s in good health and CMV-seronegative.

CDR3 loop: CASSHGDRRETQYF. The CDR3 nucleotides are TGTGCCAGCAGCCACGGAGACAGGCGGGAGACCCAGTACTTC. The rearrangement uses TRBV7-2 and TRBJ2-5, with D possibly matching TRBD1 (6 bases). The germline V and J ends were trimmed by 5 bases and 5 bases, with 15 bases remaining between them. The length of the CDR3 is 14 residues. In germline, CDR1 is SGHTA, CDR2 FQGNSA. The variable domain in full, completed from reference TRBV7-2 and TRBJ2-5, reads GAGVSQSPSNKVTEKGKDVELRCDPISGHTALYWYRQSLGQGLEFLIYFQGNSAPDKSGLPSDRFSAERTGGSVSTLTIQRTQQEDSAVYLCASSHGDRRETQYFGPGTRLLVL.